This TCR beta chain originates from a study of T cell changes during pregnancy in multiple sclerosis. Some clones are missing from TCRdb's copy, which holds only in-frame ones; the method was immunoSEQ multiplex PCR. The sample lists tens of thousands of clones; 80% to 95% were seen once. This material consisted of peripheral blood, taken in the first trimester of pregnancy. The receptor's source is a female donor with multiple sclerosis, enrolled in a pregnancy study.

CDR3 residues: CASSLASSSTTEQYF. The CDR3 DNA reads as TGTGCCAGCAGCTTGGCATCAAGCTCCACTACCGAGCAGTACTTC. This chain connects TRBV5-6 to TRBJ2-7; D is uncertain. Germline V CDR1 and CDR2: SGHDT, YYEEEE. V lost 0 bases and J 6 bases, leaving 16 bases between the germline ends. This CDR3 is 15 amino acids long.